Sequencing of this T cell receptor beta chain was carried out in a study of control samples from healthy donors and cancer patients. Assay used: immunoSEQ multiplex PCR; TCRdb lists only in-frame clones, some missing. Of more than 110,000 clones in the sample, 80% to 95% were seen once. J lost 0 bases, V lost 9 bases, and 13 bases had no gene match. CDR1 LNHDA and CDR2 SQIVND come from the germline V gene (reference sequence). The CDR3 has 17 amino acids. Sequenced: blood. V is TRBV19 and J is TRBJ2-4; 8 nucleotides align to TRBD1. The receptor was isolated from a man younger than 45 in good health. The CDR3 DNA sequence: TGTGCCAGCAAACGCAAGACAGGGGTACTAGCCAAAAACATTCAGTACTTC. This translates into CASKRKTGVLAKNIQYF.